This T cell receptor (beta chain) was retrieved from a study of shared clonotypes between healthy human individuals. CD45RA+ naive and CD45RA-negative memory subsets were separated from CD4+ cells. Generated by immunoSEQ multiplex PCR, the TCRdb table keeps only in-frame clones and is missing some. The data show millions of clones, with about 92% seen just once and around 0.14% held by the top ten. Study results and caveats: It was the few donors that limited the genetic and exposure-history diversity represented.

Unmatched junction bases numbered 8, after V lost 0 bases and J lost 4 bases. There are 16 residues in the CDR3. CDR1 LGHNT and CDR2 FRNRAP come from the germline V gene. Comments on this clone: Its antigen is unknown.

The sequenced material came from naive CD4+ T cells sorted from blood. As to subset: CD45RA+ positively selected. This TCR derives from a man aged 18-30 years in good health. V is TRBV12-5 and J is TRBJ2-7, with TRBD1 matching 8 bases. The CDR3 reads CASGLVSDRGRYEQYF. The CDR3 DNA reads TGTGCTAGTGGTTTGGTAAGCGACAGGGGTCGGTACGAGCAGTACTTC.